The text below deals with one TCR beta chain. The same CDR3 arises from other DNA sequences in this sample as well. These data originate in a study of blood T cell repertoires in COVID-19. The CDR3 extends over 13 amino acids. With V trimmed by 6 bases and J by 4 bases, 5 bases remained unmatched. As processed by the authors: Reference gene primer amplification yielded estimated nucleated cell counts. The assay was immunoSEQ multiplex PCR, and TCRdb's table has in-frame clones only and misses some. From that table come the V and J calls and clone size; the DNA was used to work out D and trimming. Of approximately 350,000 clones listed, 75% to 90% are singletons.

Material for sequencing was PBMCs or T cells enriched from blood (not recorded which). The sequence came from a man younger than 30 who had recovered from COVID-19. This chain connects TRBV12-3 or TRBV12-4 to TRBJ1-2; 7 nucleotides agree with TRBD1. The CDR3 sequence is CASSLGQRYGYTF. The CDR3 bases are TGTGCCAGCAGCTTGGGACAGCGCTATGGCTACACCTTC.